The next 19 T cell receptor beta chains were all read from a single sample in a study of blood T cell repertoires in COVID-19 (dated by TCRdb to the early 2020s). Library creation used the immunoSEQ multiplex PCR assay. This immuneACCESS table, as held by TCRdb, lists in-frame sequences with V and J called but not all clones. Of the missing ones, under half trace to an unresolved V gene in checked studies; the others have no known cause. The sample table records over 200,000 clones; 65% to 85% of these occur just once. Of the sample, about 5.7% falls within the top ten clones. Sequencing input: peripheral blood. The receptors originated from an elderly man with acute or convalescent COVID-19.

V usage is TRBV24-1 and J usage is TRBJ1-2; 9 nucleotides align to TRBD1. The J segment lost 8 bases and the V segment lost 6 bases, leaving 6 bases of the junction unmatched. The CDR3 is 13 amino acids. Germline V gene data show CDR1 as KGHDR and CDR2 as SFDVKD. The CDR3 DNA follows: TGTGCCACCAGTACAGGGGGCGTCGGGGGCTACACCTTC. Translation gives CATSTGGVGGYTF.

This clone was counted only a few times. This chain links TRBV7-8 with TRBJ2-5; tentative D call: TRBD2 (7 bases). Trimming removed 4 bases from V and 4 bases from J, with 13 bases in between. The CDR3 consists of 14 residues. Germline values: CDR1 SGHVS, CDR2 FQNEAQ. For the CDR3, the DNA is TGTGCCAGCAGCTACCGCGGGGGCCCAGAGACCCAGTACTTC. Residues: CASSYRGGPETQYF.

V and J are TRBV12-3 or TRBV12-4 and TRBJ2-7; TRBD1 agrees at 7 bases. The CDR3 is made up of 13 amino acids. The V gene end was trimmed by 3 bases and the J gene end by 6 bases; junction bases not matched to a gene: 5. For the CDR3, the DNA is TGTGCCAGCAGTTTCCTAAACAGGGGCGAGCAGTACTTC. Protein product: CASSFLNRGEQYF.

The count of this clone is one. The chain has TRBV5-1 and TRBJ1-1, with D possibly matching TRBD1 (5 bases). This CDR3 is built from 15 residues. Per the germline V gene, CDR1 is SGHRS and CDR2 is YFSETQ. Trimming stripped 0 bases from V and 7 bases from J, with 16 bases between. The CDR3 loop is CASSLGGGGFGEAFF. CDR3 coding DNA: TGCGCCAGCAGCTTGGGTGGGGGGGGATTTGGTGAAGCTTTCTTT.

This clone was seen a handful of times. The rearrangement joins TRBV4-1 to TRBJ2-2; D is perhaps TRBD1 (5 bases). The germline V gene encodes CDR1 MGHRA and CDR2 YSYEKL. V was trimmed by 1 base and J by 3 bases, leaving 12 bases between them. The CDR3 is made up of 16 amino acids. The CDR3 region has the DNA TGCGCCAGCAGCCAAGGGGGCTCGACTTACACCGGGGAGCTGTTTTTT. Translating it yields CASSQGGSTYTGELFF.

This sequence joins TRBV7-2 and TRBJ1-3; perhaps TRBD1 as D (6 bases). The CDR3 runs 14 residues. Germline V lookup: CDR1 SGHTA, CDR2 FQGNSA. The ends were cut back, 5 bases at V and 3 bases at J, with 11 bases in the middle. The CDR3 here is CASSPAGVGNTIYF. CDR3 bases: TGTGCCAGCAGCCCGGCAGGGGTTGGAAACACCATATATTTT.

This clone was observed a few times. V gene TRBV11-2 combines with J gene TRBJ2-3, with TRBD1 identical over 8 bases. This CDR3 has 16 amino acids. Germline V gene sequence: CDR1 SGHAT, CDR2 FQNNGV. Germline trimming cut 4 bases from V and 3 bases from J; bases unmatched to any gene: 9. This CDR3 reads CASSYFSGGSTDTQYF. The DNA for the CDR3 is TGTGCCAGCAGCTATTTTTCAGGGGGCTCGACAGATACGCAGTATTTT.

The chain uses TRBV28 and TRBJ2-1; TRBD2 aligns across 7 bases. The germline V gene has CDR1 MDHEN and CDR2 SYDVKM. The V and J ends lost 3 bases and 7 bases, in that order; junction bases with no gene match: 6. The CDR3 sequence is 14 residues long. Here the CDR3 DNA reads TGTGCCAGCAGTTTGGGACTATGGAAGAATGAGCAGTTCTTC. It is translated as CASSLGLWKNEQFF.

The chain combines TRBV4-1 with TRBJ1-2; no firm D call. Germline V gene lookup returns CDR1 MGHRA and CDR2 YSYEKL. The CDR3 length is 15 residues. The germline V and J ends were trimmed by 3 bases and 4 bases, with 15 bases remaining between them. The CDR3, as DNA: TGCGCCAGCAGCCAGGATGTTACAGTTTTCTATGGCTACACCTTC. This sequence encodes CASSQDVTVFYGYTF.

The V and J genes are TRBV7-9 and TRBJ1-2, with 9 bases identical to TRBD1. The germline V gene has CDR1 SEHNR and CDR2 FQNEAQ (reference sequence). Losses at the gene ends were 4 bases for V and 13 bases for J; bases not matched to a gene: 7. The CDR3 loop spans 12 amino acids. CDR3 nucleotides: TGTGCCAGCAGCTGGGCCGGGACAGGGATCACCTTC. This sequence encodes CASSWAGTGITF.

The chain combines TRBV7-3 with TRBJ2-2; D unclear. The CDR3 sequence is 14 residues long. CDR1 is SGHTA, CDR2 FQGTGA, per germline. V gave up 0 bases and J gave up 6 bases, with 8 bases separating them. The CDR3, as DNA: TGTGCCAGCAGCTTAACGTTCGGGTCCGGGGAGCTGTTTTTT. It codes for CASSLTFGSGELFF.

CDR3 DNA sequence: TGTGCCAGCAGCTGGGGACAGGGAGGATCACCCCTCCACTTT. Protein: CASSWGQGGSPLHF. The V and J genes are TRBV5-5 and TRBJ1-6; 9 bases are a match to TRBD1. The junction had 5 bases not matched to a gene; V was cut back by 3 bases and J by 10 bases. Germline V gene lookup returns CDR1 SGHKS and CDR2 YYEKEE (reference sequence). CDR3 length: 14 residues.

V and J are TRBV7-6 and TRBJ1-3, with 8 bases that match TRBD1. This CDR3 contains 16 residues. The V gene's germline CDR1 is SGHVS and CDR2 FNYEAQ. With 3 bases clipped from V and 3 bases from J, the junction kept 7 bases outside the gene matches. The CDR3 here is CASSLSSQGGGNTIYF. CDR3 coding DNA: TGTGCCAGCAGCTTGTCGTCACAGGGGGGTGGAAACACCATATATTTT.

The gene calls are TRBV19 and TRBJ2-7, with 10 nucleotides matching TRBD2. The CDR3 loop spans 18 amino acids. V dropped 4 bases and J dropped 3; count of bases not matched to a gene: 15. Per the germline V gene, CDR1 is LNHDA and CDR2 is SQIVND (reference sequence). The CDR3 loop reads CASSTTSGWPKFGYEQYF. The CDR3 DNA reads as TGTGCCAGTAGTACGACTAGCGGGTGGCCAAAGTTTGGCTACGAGCAGTACTTC.

This clone was seen once. The chain carries TRBV28 and TRBJ1-5; TRBD1 is a possible D gene (5 bases). With 5 bases removed from V and 1 base from J, the gap between germline ends came to 9 bases. CDR3 length: 14 amino acids. From germline, CDR1 is MDHEN and CDR2 SYDVKM. CDR3 coding DNA: TGTGCCAGCAGTGCTGCAGGGAGCAATCAGCCCCAGCATTTT. Translation gives CASSAAGSNQPQHF.

This rearrangement joins TRBV5-4 to TRBJ2-7, with TRBD2 as a possible D gene (6 bases). The CDR3 has 15 amino acids. The germline gives CDR1 SGHNT, CDR2 YYREEE (reference sequence). The V gene lost 0 bases and the J gene lost 2 bases, with 12 bases spanning the gap. The chain's CDR3 is CASSLARGRTYEQYF. CDR3 nucleotide sequence: TGTGCCAGCAGCTTGGCCCGGGGGAGGACCTACGAGCAGTACTTC.

This chain joins TRBV5-1 and TRBJ1-2, with 9 nucleotides matching TRBD1. Germline loops: CDR1 SGHRS, CDR2 YFSETQ. V was clipped by 4 bases and J by 3 bases; unmatched bases: 13. This CDR3 comprises 17 residues. CDR3 in DNA: TGCGCCAGCAGCACCGGGACAGGGTGGTCGCCTGACTATGGCTACACCTTC. Encoded protein: CASSTGTGWSPDYGYTF.

This clone was counted only a few times. V is TRBV7-8 and J is TRBJ2-7; tentative D call: TRBD2 (5 bases). Germline V gene sequence: CDR1 SGHVS, CDR2 FQNEAQ. The CDR3 is 15 amino acids. V lost 5 bases and J lost 3, with 17 bases in between. In nucleotides, the CDR3 is TGTGCCAGCAGCACGAACACCGGGGTCCGCTACGAGCAGTACTTC. Amino acids: CASSTNTGVRYEQYF. The full variable domain, rest sourced from reference TRBV7-8 and TRBJ2-7, is GAGVSQSPRYKVAKRGQDVALRCDPISGHVSLFWYQQALGQGPEFLTYFQNEAQLDKSGLPSDRFFAERPEGSVSTLKIQRTQQEDSAVYLCASSTNTGVRYEQYFGPGTRLTVT.

The chain links TRBV2 to TRBJ1-1, with unresolved D. Germline CDR1 and CDR2: SNHLY and FYNNEI. The V and J ends lost 2 bases and 2 bases respectively, with 6 bases between them. This CDR3 is 13 amino acids long. The CDR3 DNA reads as TGTGCCAGCAGTGAATTCAGTAACACTGAAGCTTTCTTT. It yields the protein CASSEFSNTEAFF.